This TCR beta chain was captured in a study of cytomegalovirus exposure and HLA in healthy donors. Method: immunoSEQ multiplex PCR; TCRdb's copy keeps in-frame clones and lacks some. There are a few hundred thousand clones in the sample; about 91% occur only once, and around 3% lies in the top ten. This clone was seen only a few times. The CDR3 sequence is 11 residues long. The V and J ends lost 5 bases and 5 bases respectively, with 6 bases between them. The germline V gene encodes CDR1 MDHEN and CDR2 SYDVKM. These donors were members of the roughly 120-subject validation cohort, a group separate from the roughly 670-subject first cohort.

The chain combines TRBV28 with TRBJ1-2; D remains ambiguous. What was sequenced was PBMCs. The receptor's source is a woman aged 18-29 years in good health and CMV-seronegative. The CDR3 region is CASSLRYGYTF. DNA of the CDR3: TGTGCCAGCAGTCTCCGGTATGGCTACACCTTC.